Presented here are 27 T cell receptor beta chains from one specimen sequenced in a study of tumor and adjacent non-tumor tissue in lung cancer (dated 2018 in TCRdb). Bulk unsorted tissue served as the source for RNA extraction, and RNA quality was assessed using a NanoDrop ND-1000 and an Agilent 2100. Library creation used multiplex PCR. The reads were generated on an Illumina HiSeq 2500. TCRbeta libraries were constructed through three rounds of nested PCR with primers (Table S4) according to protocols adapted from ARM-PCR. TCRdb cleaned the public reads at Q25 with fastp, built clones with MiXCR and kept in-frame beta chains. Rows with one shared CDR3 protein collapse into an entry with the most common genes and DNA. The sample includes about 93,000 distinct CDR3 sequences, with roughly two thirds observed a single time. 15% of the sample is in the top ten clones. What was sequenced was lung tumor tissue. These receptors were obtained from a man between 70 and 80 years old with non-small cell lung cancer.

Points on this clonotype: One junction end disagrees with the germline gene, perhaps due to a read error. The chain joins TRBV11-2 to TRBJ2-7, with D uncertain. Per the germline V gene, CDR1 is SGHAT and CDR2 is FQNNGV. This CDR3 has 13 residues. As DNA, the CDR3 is TGTGCCAGCAGATCCACCCCAGCGCACGAGCACTACTTC. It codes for CASRSTPAHEHYF.

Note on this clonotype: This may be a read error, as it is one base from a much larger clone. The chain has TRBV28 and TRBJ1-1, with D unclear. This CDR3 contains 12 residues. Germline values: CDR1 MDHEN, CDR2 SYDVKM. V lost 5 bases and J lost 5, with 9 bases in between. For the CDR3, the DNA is TGTGCCAGCAGTCCACAGTGGACTGAAGCTTTCTTT. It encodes CASSPQWTEAFF.

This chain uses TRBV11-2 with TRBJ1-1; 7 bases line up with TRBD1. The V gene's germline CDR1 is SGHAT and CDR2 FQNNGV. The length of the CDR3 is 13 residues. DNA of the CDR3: TGTGGCACCAGACACAGGGGCAATGATGAAGCTTTCTTT. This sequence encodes CGTRHRGNDEAFF. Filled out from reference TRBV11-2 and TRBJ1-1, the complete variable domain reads EAGVAQSPRYKIIEKRQSVAFWCNPISGHATLYWYQQILGQGPKLLIQFQNNGVVDDSQLPKDRFSAERLKGVDSTLKIQPAKLEDSAVYLCGTRHRGNDEAFFGQGTRLTVV.

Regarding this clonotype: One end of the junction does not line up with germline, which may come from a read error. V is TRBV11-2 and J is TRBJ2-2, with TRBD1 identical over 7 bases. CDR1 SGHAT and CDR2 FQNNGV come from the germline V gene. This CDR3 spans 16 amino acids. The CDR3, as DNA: TGTGTCAGCAGCCTACAGGGGAAGTTGCTCGCCGGGGAGCTGTTTTTT. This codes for CVSSLQGKLLAGELFF.

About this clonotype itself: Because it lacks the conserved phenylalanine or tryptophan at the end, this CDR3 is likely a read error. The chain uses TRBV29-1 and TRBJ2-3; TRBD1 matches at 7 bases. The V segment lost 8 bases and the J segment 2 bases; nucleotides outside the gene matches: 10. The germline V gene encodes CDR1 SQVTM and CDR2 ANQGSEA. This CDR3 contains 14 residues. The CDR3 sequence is CSTFRDRATDTQYL. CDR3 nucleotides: TGCAGCACCTTTCGAGACAGGGCCACAGATACGCAGTATCTT.

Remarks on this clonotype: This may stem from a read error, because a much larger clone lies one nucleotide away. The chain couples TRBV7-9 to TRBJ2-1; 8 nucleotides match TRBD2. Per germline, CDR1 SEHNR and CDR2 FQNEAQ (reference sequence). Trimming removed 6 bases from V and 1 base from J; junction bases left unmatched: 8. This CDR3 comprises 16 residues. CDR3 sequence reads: CASRTLAGPSYNEQFF. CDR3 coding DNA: TGTGCCAGCAGAACCCTAGCGGGCCCGTCCTACAATGAGCAGTTCTTC. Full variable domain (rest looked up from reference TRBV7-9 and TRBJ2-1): DTGVSQNPRHKITKRGQNVTFRCDPISEHNRLYWYRQTLGQGPEFLTYFQNEAQLEKSRLLSDRFSAERPKGSFSTLEIQRTEQGDSAMYLCASRTLAGPSYNEQFFGPGTRLTVL.

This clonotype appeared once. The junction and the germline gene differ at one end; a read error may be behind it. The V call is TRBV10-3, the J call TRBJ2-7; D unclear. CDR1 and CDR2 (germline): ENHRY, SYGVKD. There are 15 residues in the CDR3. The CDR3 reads CTISSTLGCRYKQYF. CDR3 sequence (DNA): TGTACCATCAGCTCGACCTTGGGGTGCAGGTACAAGCAGTACTTC.

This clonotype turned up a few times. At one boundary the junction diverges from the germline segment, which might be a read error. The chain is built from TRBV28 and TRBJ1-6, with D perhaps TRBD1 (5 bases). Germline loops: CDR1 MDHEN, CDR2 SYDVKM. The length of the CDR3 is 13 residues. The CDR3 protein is CSSSLDTGSPLHF. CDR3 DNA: TGTTCCAGCAGTTTGGACACCGGTTCACCCCTCCACTTT.

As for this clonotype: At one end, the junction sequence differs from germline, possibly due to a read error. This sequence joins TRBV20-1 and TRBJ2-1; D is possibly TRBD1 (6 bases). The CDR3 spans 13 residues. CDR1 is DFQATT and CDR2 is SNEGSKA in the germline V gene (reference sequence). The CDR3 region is CSASGVGAREHFF. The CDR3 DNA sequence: TGCAGTGCTAGCGGGGTGGGGGCACGCGAGCACTTCTTC.

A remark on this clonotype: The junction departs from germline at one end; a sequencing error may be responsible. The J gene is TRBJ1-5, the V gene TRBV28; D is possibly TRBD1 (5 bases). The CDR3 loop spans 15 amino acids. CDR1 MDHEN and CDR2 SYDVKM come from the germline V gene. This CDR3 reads CASSWGGRVEQPRHF. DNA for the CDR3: TGTGCCAGCAGTTGGGGCGGTCGGGTGGAACAGCCCCGGCATTTT.

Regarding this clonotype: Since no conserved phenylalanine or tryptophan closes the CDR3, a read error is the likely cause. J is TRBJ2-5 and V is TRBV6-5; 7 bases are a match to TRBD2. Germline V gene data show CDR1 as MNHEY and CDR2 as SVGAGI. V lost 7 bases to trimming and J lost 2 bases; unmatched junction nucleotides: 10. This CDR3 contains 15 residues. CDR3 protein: CASNYSQAGQETQYL. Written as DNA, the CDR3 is TGTGCCAGCAATTATTCGCAAGCGGGGCAAGAGACCCAGTACTTA.

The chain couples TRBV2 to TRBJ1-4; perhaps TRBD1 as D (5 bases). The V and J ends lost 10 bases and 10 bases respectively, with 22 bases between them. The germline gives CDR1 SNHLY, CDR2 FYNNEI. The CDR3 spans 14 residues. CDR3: CANRTGRGFGKLFF. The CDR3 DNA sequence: TGTGCCAACAGGACGGGGAGAGGATTCGGAAAACTGTTTTTT.

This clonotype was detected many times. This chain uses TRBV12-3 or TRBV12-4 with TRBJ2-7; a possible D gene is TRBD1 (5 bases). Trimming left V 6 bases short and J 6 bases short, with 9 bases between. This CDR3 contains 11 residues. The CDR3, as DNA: TGTGCCAGCAGCCAAAGGGGCGAGCAGTACTTC. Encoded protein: CASSQRGEQYF.

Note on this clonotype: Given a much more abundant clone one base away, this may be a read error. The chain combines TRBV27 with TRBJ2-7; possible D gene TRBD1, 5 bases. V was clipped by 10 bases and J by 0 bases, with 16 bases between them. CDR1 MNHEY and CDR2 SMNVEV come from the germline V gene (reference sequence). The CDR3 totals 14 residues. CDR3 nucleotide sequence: TGTGCCACCCAGGGTCTTAGGGGCTCCTACGAGCAGTACTTC. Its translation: CATQGLRGSYEQYF.

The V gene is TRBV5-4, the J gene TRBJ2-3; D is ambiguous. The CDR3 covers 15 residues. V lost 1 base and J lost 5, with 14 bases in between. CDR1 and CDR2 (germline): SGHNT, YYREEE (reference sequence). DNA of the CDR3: TGTGCCAGCAGCTTGATATGGAGACGGATAGATACGCAGTATTTT. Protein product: CASSLIWRRIDTQYF.

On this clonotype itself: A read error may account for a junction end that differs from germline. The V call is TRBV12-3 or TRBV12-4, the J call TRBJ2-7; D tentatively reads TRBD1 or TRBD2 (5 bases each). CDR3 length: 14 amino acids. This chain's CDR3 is CASNLTGATYEQHF. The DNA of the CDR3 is TGTGCCAGCAATTTAACCGGGGCGACCTACGAGCAGCACTTC.

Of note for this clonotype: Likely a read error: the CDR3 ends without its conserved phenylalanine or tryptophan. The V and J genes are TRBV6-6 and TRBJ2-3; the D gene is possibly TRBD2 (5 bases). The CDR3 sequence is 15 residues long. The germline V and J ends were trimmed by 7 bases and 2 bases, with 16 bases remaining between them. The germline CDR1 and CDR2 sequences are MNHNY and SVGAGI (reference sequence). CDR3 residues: CASINHGLATDTQYS. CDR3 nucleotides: TGTGCCAGCATTAACCACGGGCTAGCCACAGATACGCAGTATTCT.

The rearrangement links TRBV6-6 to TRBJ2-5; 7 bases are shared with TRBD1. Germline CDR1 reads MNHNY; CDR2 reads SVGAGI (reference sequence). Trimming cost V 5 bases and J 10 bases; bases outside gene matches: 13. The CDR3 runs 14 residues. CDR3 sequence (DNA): TGTGCCAGCAGTCCTGACAGGGTGAGCAGGATCCAGTACTTC. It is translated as CASSPDRVSRIQYF.

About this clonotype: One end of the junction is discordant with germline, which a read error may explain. The CDR3 region has the DNA TGTGCCAGCAGCTTATGTGGGAGCAGGACCGGGGAGCTGTTCTTT. Protein: CASSLCGSRTGELFF. The chain employs TRBV11-2 and TRBJ2-2; a possible D gene is TRBD2 (5 bases). This CDR3 has 15 amino acids. Germline CDR1 reads SGHAT; CDR2 reads FQNNGV.

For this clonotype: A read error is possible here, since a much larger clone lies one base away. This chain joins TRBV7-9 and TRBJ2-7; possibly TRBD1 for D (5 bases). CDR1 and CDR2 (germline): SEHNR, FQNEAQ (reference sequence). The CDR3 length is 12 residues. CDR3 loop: CVSSFDSYEQYF. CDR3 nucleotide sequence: TGTGTCAGCAGCTTCGACAGCTACGAGCAGTACTTC.

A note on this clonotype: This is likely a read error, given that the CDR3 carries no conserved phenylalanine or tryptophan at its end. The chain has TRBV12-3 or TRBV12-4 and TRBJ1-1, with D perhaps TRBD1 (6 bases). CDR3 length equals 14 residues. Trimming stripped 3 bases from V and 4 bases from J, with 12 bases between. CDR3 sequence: CASSLRQVRTEAFS. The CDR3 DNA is TGTGCCAGCAGTTTGCGACAGGTCCGCACTGAAGCTTTCAGT.

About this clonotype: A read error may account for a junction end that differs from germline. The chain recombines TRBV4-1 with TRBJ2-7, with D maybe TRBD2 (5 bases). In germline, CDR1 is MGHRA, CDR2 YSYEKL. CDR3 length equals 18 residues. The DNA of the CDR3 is TGCGCCAGCAGCCAATCGACGGAGACTATCCGAGCGACCTACGGGCAGTACTTC. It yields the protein CASSQSTETIRATYGQYF.

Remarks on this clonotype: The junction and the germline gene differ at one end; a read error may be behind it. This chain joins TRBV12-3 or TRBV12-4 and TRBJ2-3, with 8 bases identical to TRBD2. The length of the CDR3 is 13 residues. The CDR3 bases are TGTGCCAGTAAAACTAGCGGCACAGGTACGCAGTATTTT. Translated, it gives CASKTSGTGTQYF.

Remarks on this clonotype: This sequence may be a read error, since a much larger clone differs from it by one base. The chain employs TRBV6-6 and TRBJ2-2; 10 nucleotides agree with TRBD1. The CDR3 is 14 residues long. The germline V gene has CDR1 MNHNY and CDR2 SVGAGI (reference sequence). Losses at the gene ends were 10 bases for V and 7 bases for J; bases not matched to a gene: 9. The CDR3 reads CANPGTGAIGELFF. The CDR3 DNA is TGTGCCAATCCCGGGACAGGGGCAATCGGGGAGCTGTTTTTT.

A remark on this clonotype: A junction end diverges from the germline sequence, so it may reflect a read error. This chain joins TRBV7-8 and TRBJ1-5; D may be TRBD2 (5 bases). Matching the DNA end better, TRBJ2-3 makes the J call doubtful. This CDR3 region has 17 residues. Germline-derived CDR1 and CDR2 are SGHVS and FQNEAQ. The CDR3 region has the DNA TGTGTCAGCAGCTCGGGTCGGACTGAGTCACGCAATCAGCCCCAGTATTTT. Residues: CVSSSGRTESRNQPQYF.

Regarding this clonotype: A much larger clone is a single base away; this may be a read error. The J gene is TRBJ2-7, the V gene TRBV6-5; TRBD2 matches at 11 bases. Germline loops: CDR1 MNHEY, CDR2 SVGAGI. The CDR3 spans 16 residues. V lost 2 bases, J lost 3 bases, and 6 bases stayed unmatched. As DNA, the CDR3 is TGTGCCAGCAGTTACATTAGCGGGAGGGCCGGCTACGAGCAGTACTTC. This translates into CASSYISGRAGYEQYF.

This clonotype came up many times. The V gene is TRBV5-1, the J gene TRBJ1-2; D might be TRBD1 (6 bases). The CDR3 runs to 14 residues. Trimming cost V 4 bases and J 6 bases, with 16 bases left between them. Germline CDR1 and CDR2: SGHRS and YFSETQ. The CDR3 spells CASSTGSQGNGYTF. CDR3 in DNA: TGCGCCAGCAGCACCGGATCGCAGGGGAATGGCTACACCTTC.